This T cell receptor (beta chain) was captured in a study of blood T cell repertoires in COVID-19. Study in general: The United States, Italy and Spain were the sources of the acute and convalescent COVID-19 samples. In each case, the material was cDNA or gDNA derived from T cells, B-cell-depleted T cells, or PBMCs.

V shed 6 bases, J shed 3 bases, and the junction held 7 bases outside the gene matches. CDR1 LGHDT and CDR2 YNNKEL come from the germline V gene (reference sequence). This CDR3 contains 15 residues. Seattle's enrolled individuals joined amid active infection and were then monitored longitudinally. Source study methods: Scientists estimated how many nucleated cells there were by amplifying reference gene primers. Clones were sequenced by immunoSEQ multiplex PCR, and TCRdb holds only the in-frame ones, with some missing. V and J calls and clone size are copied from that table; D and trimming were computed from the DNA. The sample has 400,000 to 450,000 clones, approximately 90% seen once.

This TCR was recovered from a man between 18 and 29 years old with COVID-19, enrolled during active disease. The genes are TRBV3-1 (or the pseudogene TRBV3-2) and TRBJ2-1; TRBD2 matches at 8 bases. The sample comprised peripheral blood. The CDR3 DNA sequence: TGTGCCAGCAGTTCGAGCGGGGGTAACTACAATGAGCAGTTCTTC. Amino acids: CASSSSGGNYNEQFF.